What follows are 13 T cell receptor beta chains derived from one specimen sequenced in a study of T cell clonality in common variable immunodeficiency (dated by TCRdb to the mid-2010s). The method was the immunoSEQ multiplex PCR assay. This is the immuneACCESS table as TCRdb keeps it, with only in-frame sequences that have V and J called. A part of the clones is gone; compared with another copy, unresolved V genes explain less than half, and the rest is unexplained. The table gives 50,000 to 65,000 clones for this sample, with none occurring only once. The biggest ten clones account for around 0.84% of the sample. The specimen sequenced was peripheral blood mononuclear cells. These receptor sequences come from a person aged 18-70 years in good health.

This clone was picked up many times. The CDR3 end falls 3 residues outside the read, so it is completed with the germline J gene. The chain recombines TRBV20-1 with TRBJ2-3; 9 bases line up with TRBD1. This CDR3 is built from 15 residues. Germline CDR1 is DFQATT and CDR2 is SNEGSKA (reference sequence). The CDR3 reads CSARDRTGDSQPQYF. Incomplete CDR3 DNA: TGCAGTGCTAGAGATAGGACAGGGGACAGTCAGCCG.

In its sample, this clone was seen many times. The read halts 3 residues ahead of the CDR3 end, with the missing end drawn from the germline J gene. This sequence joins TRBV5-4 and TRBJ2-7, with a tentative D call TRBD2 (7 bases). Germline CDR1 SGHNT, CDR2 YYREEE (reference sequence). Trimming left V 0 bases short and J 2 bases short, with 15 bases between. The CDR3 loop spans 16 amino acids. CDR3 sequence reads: CASSLGDIRGAYEQYF. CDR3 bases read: TGTGCCAGCAGCTTGGGGGACATCCGGGGGGCCTACGAG. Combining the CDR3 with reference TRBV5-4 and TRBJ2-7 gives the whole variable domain ETGVTQSPTHLIKTRGQQVTLRCSSQSGHNTVSWYQQALGQGPQFIFQYYREEENGRGNFPPRFSGLQFPNYSSELNVNALELDDSALYLCASSLGDIRGAYEQYFGPGTRLTVT.

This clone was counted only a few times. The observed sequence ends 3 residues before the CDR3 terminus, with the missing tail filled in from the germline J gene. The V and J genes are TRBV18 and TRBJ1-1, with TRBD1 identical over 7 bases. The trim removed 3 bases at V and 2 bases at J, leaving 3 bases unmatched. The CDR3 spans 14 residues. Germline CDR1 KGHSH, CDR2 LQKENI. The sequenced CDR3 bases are TGTGCCAGCTCACCGGACAGGCTAAACACTGAA. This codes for CASSPDRLNTE. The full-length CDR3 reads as CASSPDRLNTEAFF.

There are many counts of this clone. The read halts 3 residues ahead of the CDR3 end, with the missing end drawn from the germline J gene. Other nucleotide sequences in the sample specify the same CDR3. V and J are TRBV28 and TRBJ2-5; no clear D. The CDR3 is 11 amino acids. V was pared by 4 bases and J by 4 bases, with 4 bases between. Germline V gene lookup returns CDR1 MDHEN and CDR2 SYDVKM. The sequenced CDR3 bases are TGTGCCAGCAGTTCGGGAGAGACC. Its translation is CASSSGET. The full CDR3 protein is CASSSGETQYF.

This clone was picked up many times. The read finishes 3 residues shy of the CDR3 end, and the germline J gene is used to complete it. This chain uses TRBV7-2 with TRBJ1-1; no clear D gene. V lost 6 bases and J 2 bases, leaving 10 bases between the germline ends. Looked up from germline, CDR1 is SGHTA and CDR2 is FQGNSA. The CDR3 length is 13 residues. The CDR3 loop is CASSMQDNTEAFF. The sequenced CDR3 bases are TGTGCCAGCAGTATGCAGGATAACACTGAA.

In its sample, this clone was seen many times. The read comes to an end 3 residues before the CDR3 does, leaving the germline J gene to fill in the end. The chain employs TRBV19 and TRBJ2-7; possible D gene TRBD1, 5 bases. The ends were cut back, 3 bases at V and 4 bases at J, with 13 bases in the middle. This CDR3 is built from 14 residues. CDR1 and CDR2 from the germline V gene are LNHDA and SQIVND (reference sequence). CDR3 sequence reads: CASSIGPGPYEQYF. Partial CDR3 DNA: TGTGCCAGTAGTATCGGCCCAGGGCCGTACGAG.

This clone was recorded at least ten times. The CDR3 sequence: CSVRQGQGTGELFF. Partial CDR3 DNA: TGCAGCGTCAGACAGGGTCAGGGCACCGGGGAG. The rearrangement links TRBV29-1 to TRBJ2-2, with 7 bases that match TRBD1. The CDR3 extends 3 residues past the end of the read, so its final part is completed from the germline J gene. V lost 6 bases to trimming and J lost 4 bases; unmatched junction nucleotides: 8. There are 14 residues in the CDR3. The germline gives CDR1 SQVTM, CDR2 ANQGSEA.

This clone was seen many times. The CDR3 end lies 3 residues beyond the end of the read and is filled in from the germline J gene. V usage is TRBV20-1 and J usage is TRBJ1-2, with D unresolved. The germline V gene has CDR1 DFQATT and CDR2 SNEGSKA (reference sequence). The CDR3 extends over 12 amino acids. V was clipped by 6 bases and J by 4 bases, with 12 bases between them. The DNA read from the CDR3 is TGCAGTGCCAGCGGCACTCTCTATGGC. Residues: CSASGTLYG. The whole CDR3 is CSASGTLYGYTF.

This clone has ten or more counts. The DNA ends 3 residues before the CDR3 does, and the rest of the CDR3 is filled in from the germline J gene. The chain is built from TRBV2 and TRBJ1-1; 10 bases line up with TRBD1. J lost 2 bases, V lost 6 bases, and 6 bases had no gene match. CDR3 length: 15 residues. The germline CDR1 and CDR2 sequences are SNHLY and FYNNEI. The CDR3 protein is CASRLTGGGNTEAFF. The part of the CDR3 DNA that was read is TGTGCCAGCAGGCTGACAGGGGGCGGCAACACTGAA.

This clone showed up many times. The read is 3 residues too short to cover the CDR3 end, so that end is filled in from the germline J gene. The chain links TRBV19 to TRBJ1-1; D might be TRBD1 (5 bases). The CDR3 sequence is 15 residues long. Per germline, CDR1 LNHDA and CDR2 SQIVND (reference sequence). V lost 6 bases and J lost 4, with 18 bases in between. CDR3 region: CASSLFNQGTTEAFF. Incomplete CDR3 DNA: TGTGCCAGTAGCCTATTTAATCAGGGTACCACTGAA.

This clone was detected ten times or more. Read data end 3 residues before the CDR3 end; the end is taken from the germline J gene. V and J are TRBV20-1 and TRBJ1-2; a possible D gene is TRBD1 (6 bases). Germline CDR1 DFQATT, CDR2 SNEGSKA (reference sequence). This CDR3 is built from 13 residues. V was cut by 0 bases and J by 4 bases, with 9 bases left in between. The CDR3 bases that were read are TGCAGTGCTAGAGAGGGCAGGGGCTATGGC. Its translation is CSAREGRGYG. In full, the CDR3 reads CSAREGRGYGYTF.

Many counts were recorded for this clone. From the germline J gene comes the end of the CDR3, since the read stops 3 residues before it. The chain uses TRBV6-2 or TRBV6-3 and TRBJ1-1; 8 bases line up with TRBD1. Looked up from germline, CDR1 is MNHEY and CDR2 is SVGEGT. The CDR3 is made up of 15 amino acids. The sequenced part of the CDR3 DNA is TGTGCCAGCAGTTCCTTCGCAGGGGGCGGAAAAGAA. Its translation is CASSSFAGGGKE. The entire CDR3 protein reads CASSSFAGGGKEAFF.

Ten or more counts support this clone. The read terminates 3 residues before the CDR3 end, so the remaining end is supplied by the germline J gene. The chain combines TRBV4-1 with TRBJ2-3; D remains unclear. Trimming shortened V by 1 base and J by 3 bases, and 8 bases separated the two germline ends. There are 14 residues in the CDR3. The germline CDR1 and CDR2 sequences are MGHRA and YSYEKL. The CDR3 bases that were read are TGCGCCAGCAGCCAAGTCAGGAGTACAGATACG. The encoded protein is CASSQVRSTDT. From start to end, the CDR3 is CASSQVRSTDTQYF.